The text below deals with one TCR beta chain. Its cognate antigen is unknown. This sample was included in a study of T cell repertoires in cytomegalovirus infection. MiXCR, applied by TCRdb to the reads, yields one record per CDR3 protein. The table shows a few hundred thousand distinct CDR3 sequences, with just under 40% occurring only once. CDR3 length: 13 residues. The V end lost 0 bases, the J end lost 2 bases, and 5 bases lay between the germline ends. Germline V gene sequence: CDR1 SGDLS, CDR2 YYNGEE. This sample comprised cultured PBMCs, obtained from culture after CMV antigen stimulation. The TCR comes from a human donor in good health (CMV status not recorded). Some clones in this sample may be carry-over from other donors' samples. The chain uses TRBV9 and TRBJ1-1; D is unresolved. CDR3 residues: CASSVVVNTEAFF. The CDR3 nucleotides read TGTGCCAGCAGCGTAGTAGTAAACACTGAAGCTTTCTTT.